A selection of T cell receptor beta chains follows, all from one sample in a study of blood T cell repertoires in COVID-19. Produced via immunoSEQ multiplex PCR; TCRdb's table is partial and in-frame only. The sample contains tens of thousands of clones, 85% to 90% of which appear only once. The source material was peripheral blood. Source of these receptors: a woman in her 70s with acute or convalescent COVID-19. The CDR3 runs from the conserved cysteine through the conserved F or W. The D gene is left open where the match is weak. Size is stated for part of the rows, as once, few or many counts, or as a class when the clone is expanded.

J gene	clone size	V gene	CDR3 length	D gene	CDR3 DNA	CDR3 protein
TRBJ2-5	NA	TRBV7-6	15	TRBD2	TGTGCCAGCAGCTTAGTCGCTAGCGGGATAGAGACCCAGTACTTC	CASSLVASGIETQYF
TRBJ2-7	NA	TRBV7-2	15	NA	TGTGCCAGCAGCCAGCCGGGACTGGGCGTCTACGAGCAGTACTTC	CASSQPGLGVYEQYF
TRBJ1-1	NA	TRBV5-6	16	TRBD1	TGTGCCAGCAGCTCCGGGACAGGGGCAGGGAACACTGAAGCTTTCTTT	CASSSGTGAGNTEAFF
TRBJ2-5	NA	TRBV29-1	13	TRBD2	TGCAGCGTTCTAGGACTAGCTGGGGAGACCCAGTACTTC	CSVLGLAGETQYF
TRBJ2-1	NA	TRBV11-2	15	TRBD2	TGTGCCAGCAGCTCAAGCGGGAGCTCCTACAATGAGCAGTTCTTC	CASSSSGSSYNEQFF
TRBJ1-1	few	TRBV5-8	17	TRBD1	TGTGCCAGCAGCTTCCCAAGGGACAGGGGACTGAACACTGAAGCTTTCTTT	CASSFPRDRGLNTEAFF
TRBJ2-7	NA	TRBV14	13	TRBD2	TGTGCCAGCAGCCAAGGGGGGGGCTACGAGCAGTACTTC	CASSQGGGYEQYF
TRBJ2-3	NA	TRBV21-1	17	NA	TGTGCCAGCAGCAAAGTTTTAAGGACACGTCTCACAGATACGCAGTATTTT	CASSKVLRTRLTDTQYF
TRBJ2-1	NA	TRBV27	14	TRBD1	TGTGCCAGCAGTTTATCGAGACAGGGGAGTGAGCAGTTCTTC	CASSLSRQGSEQFF
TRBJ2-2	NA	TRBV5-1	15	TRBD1	TGCGCCAGCAGATCGGACAGGGGTGGTACCGGGGAGCTGTTTTTT	CASRSDRGGTGELFF
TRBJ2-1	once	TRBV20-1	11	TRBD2	TGCAGTGCAGAAAGCGGGAGCGAGCAGTTCTTC	CSAESGSEQFF
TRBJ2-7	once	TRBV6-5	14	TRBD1	TGTGCCAGCAGTTACTCGGCAGGGGGCTCCGAGCAGTACTTC	CASSYSAGGSEQYF
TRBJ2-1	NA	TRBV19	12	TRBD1	TGTGCCAGTAGTACCACAGGGGTAGAGCAGTTCTTC	CASSTTGVEQFF
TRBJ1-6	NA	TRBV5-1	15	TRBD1	TGCGCCAGCAGCTCCTCAGGGGGTCATAATTCACCCCTCCACTTT	CASSSSGGHNSPLHF
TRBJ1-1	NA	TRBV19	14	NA	TGTGCCAGTAGTGCGCCAGGTCAATCCCGTGAAGCTTTCTTT	CASSAPGQSREAFF
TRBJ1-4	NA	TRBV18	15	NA	TGTGCCAGCTCAACCCGGCAGGGGTTGGATGAAAAACTGTTTTTT	CASSTRQGLDEKLFF
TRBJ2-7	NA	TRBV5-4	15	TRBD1	TGTGCCAGCAGCACCGGGACAGCTGAGACCTACGAGCAGTACTTC	CASSTGTAETYEQYF
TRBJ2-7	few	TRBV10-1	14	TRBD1	TGCGCCAGCAGGACGGGACAGATGACCTACGAGCAGTACTTC	CASRTGQMTYEQYF
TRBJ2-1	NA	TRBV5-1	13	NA	TGCGCCAGCAGCTTGCCAGGGAACAATGAGCAGTTCTTC	CASSLPGNNEQFF
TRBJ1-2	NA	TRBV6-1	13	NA	TGTGCCAGCAGTGAAGCCTCCGACTATGGCTACACCTTC	CASSEASDYGYTF
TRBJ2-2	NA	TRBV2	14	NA	TGTGCCAGCAAATACAGGATGAACACCGGGGAGCTGTTTTTT	CASKYRMNTGELFF
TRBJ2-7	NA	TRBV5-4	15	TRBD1	TGTGCCAGCAGCTTGCCCGGGACAGGGCCCTACGAGCAGTACTTC	CASSLPGTGPYEQYF
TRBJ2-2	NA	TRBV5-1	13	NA	TGCGCCAGCAGTCTCCAGGGTACCGGGGAGCTGTTTTTT	CASSLQGTGELFF
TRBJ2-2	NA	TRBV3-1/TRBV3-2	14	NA	TGTGCCAGCAGCCAGGGCAGGTTGACCGGGGAGCTGTTTTTT	CASSQGRLTGELFF
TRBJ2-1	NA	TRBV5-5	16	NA	TGTGCCAGCAGCTTGGCAACATCAAACTCCTACAATGAGCAGTTCTTC	CASSLATSNSYNEQFF
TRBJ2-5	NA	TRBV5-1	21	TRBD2	TGCGCCAGCAGCTCAAAAGAATTAAGTGTGTTAGCGGGAGTCTTAGAAGAGACCCAGTACTTC	CASSSKELSVLAGVLEETQYF
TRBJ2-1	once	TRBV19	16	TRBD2	TGTGCCAGTAGTATTATACTAGCGAAGACGTACAATGAGCAGTTCTTC	CASSIILAKTYNEQFF
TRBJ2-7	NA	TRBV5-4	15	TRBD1	TGTGCCAGCAGCCAAGTGGGACAGGGGATTTACGAGCAGTACTTC	CASSQVGQGIYEQYF
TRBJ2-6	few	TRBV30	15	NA	TGTGCCTGGAACCTACGGGGTTCTGGGGCCAACGTCCTGACTTTC	CAWNLRGSGANVLTF